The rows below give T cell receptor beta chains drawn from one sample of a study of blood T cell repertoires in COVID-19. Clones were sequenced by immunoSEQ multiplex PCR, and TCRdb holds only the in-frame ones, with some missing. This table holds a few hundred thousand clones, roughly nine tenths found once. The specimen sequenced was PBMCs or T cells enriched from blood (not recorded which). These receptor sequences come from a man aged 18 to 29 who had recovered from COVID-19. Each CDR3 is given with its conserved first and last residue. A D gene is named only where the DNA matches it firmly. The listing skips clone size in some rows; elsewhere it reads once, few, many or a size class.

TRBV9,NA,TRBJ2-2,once,TGTGCCAGCAAGGGAGCGGCCGGGGAGCTGTTTTTT,CASKGAAGELFF
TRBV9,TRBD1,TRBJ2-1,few,TGTGCCAGCAGCGTAGGTTTCGAGACAGGGTCCCAGCTAAGCAATGAGCAGTTCTTC,CASSVGFETGSQLSNEQFF
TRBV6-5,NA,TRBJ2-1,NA,TGTGCCACCTTCCCCGGCTACATGGGGAGTGAGCAGTTCTTC,CATFPGYMGSEQFF
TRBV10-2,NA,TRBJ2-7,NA,TGCGCCAGCGAGATGGGTGGGAGCTCCTACGAGCAGTACTTC,CASEMGGSSYEQYF
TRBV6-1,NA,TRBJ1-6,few,TGTGCCAGCAGTGACCGCTGGGGGAGGGACAATTCACCCCTCCACTTT,CASSDRWGRDNSPLHF
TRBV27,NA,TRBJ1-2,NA,TGTGCCAGCAGTTTATCTAGGACAGCCAACTATGGCTACACCTTC,CASSLSRTANYGYTF
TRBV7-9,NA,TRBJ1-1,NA,TGTGCCAGCAGCCACCGGGAGAACACTGAAGCTTTCTTT,CASSHRENTEAFF
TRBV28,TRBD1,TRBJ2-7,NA,TGTGCCAGCAGTTCGACCGGACAGGGGGCCTACGAGCAGTACTTC,CASSSTGQGAYEQYF
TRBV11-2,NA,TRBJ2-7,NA,TGTGCCAGCAGCTTTCCTACGTCCTACGAGCAGTACTTC,CASSFPTSYEQYF
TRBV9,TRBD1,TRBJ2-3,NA,TGTGCCAGCAGCGCTCAGGGGGCCTCAGATACGCAGTATTTT,CASSAQGASDTQYF
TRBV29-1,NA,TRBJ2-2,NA,TGCAGTGGAGGGGAGTTGGCCGGGGAGCTGTTTTTT,CSGGELAGELFF
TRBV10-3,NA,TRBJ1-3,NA,TGTGCCACCACACGGGGAGGGACCTCTGGAAACACCATATATTTT,CATTRGGTSGNTIYF
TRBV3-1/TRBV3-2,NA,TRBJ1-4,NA,TGTGCCAGCAGCCAAGTGCGGGGGGGGCGGAAAAAACTGTTTTTT,CASSQVRGGRKKLFF
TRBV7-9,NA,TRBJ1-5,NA,TGTGCCAGCAGCTCCCAGGGAAATCAGCCCCAGCATTTT,CASSSQGNQPQHF
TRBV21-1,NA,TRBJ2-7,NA,TGTGCCAGCACCCCCGAGTGTCGCTACGAGCAGTACTTC,CASTPECRYEQYF
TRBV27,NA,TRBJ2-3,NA,TGTGCCAGCAGTTTAAGGGATTCGGGGGTCTCAGATACGCAGTATTTT,CASSLRDSGVSDTQYF
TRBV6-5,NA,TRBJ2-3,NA,TGTGCCAGCAGTTACTCATGGGCTAGCACAGATACGCAGTATTTT,CASSYSWASTDTQYF
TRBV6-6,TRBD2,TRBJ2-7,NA,TGTGCCAGCAGTCCGGTGTCTAGCGGGGGGGCAGTATACGAGCAGTACTTC,CASSPVSSGGAVYEQYF
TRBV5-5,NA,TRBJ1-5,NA,TGTGCCAGCAGCTTGACGGATCAGCCCCAGCATTTT,CASSLTDQPQHF
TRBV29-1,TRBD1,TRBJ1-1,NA,TGCAGCGTTGATAGTACAGGGGGAAGAACTGAAGCTTTCTTT,CSVDSTGGRTEAFF
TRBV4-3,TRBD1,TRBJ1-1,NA,TGCGCCAGCAGCCAAGTCCAAGGATTGACAGGGGACTACATGAACACTGAAGCTTTCTTT,CASSQVQGLTGDYMNTEAFF
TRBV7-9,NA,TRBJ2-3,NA,TGTGCCAGCAGCTTAGGGGCGCTCTTAACAGATACGCAGTATTTT,CASSLGALLTDTQYF
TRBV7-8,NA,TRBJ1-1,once,TGTGCCAGCAGCTTAATCTACAGGGACGGCACTGAAGCTTTCTTT,CASSLIYRDGTEAFF
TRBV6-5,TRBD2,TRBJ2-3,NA,TGTGCCAGCAGTTACTCTGGGGGGAGGGCGGCCGATACGCAGTATTTT,CASSYSGGRAADTQYF
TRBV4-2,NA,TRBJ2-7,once,TGTGCCAGCAGCCAAGATTGGGCAGGGTTCTACGAGCAGTACTTC,CASSQDWAGFYEQYF
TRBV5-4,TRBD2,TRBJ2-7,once,TGTGCCAGCAGCTTCGCGGGAGCAGGGGAGCAGTACTTC,CASSFAGAGEQYF
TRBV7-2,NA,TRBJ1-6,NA,TGTGCCAGCAGCGCGGACAGCGCGACAAATTCACCCCTCCACTTT,CASSADSATNSPLHF
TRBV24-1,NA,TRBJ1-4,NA,TGTGCCACCAGTGATTTGCACGGGGAGGAAAAACTGTTTTTT,CATSDLHGEEKLFF
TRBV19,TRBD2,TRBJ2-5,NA,TGTGCCAGTAGAAGGACTAGCGGGAGAGGAGAGACCCAGTACTTC,CASRRTSGRGETQYF
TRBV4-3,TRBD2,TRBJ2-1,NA,TGCGCCAGCAGCCAAGATCGGCTAGCGGGAGTTCGGTTCTTC,CASSQDRLAGVRFF
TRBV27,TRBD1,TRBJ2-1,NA,TGTGCCAGCAGTTTATCCCGACAGGGGGCTCACAATGAGCAGTTCTTC,CASSLSRQGAHNEQFF
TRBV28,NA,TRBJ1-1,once,TGTGCCAGCAGGGCGGGGCCGGGTGAAGCTTTCTTT,CASRAGPGEAFF
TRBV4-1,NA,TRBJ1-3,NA,TGCGCCAGCTCCCGAGGGGAGGCACAACAGTATGGAAACACCATATATTTT,CASSRGEAQQYGNTIYF
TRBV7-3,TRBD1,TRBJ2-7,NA,TGTGCCAGCAGCGAAACAGGGGGCCCTTCCTACGAGCAGTACTTC,CASSETGGPSYEQYF
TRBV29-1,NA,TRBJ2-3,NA,TGCAGCACAGGGCGAACCGGGAGCACAGATACGCAGTATTTT,CSTGRTGSTDTQYF
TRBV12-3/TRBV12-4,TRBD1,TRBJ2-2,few,TGTGCCACCGGGGACAGTTACACCGGGGAGCTGTTTTTT,CATGDSYTGELFF